This paragraph reports one TCR beta chain. The CDR3 loop spans 12 amino acids. V dropped 2 bases and J dropped 4 bases, with 4 bases sitting between them. Looked up from germline, CDR1 is SGDLS and CDR2 is YYNGEE. This sample is drawn from a study of blood T cell repertoires in COVID-19. Study summary: The United States, Italy and Spain provided the acute and convalescent COVID-19 samples. The cDNA or gDNA used as material had been derived from T cells, B-cell-depleted T cells, or PBMCs.

Original analysis: Quantification of nucleated cells was approximated via reference gene primer amplification. This table comes from immunoSEQ multiplex PCR, and its TCRdb copy is limited to in-frame clones, with some not included. V and J calls plus clone size are reproduced from that table; the DNA served to infer D and trimming. This table has about 66,000 clones, nearly 90% appearing once. The TCR originated in a man aged 55 to 70 with acute or convalescent COVID-19. Sequencing was carried out using peripheral blood. This chain connects TRBV9 to TRBJ1-3; D is unclear. The CDR3 region is CASSVTGNTIYF. The DNA of the CDR3 is TGTGCCAGCAGCGTTACAGGAAACACCATATATTTT.